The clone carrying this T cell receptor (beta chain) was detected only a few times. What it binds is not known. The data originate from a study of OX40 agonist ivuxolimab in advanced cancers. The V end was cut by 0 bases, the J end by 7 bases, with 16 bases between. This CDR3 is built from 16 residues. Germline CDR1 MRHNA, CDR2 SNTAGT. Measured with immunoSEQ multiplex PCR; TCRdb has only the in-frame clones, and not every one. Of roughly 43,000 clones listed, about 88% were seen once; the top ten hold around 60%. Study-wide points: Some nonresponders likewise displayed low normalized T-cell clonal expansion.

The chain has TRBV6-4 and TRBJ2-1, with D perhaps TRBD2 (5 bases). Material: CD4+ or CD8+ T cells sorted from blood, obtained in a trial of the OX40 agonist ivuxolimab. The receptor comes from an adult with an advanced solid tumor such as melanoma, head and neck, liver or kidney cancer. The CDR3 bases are TGTGCCAGCAGTGACTCGATCGGAGACTGGAGGAATGAGCAGTTCTTC. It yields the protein CASSDSIGDWRNEQFF.